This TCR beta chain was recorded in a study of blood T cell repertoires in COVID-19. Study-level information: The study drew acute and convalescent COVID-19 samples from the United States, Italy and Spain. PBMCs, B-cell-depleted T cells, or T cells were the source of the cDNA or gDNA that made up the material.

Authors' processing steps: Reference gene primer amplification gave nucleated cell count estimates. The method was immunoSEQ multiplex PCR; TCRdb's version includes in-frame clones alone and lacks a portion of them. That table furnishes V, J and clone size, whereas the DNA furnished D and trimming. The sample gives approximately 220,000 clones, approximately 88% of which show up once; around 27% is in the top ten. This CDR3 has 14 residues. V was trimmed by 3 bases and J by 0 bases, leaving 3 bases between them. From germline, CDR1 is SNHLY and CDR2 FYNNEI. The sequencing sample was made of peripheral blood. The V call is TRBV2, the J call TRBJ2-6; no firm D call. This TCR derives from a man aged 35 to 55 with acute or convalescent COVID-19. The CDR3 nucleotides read TGTGCCAGCAGTGAGTACTCTGGGGCCAACGTCCTGACTTTC. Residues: CASSEYSGANVLTF.